The 18 T cell receptor beta chains below come from one sample, sequenced in a study of blood T cell repertoires in COVID-19. Here immunoSEQ multiplex PCR was the method, and the copy in TCRdb shows in-frame clones only, minus some. The sample yields under 350,000 clones, around 86% seen once. The sequenced sample was peripheral blood. Every receptor here comes from a human donor in a cohort sampled during active COVID-19.

The chain carries TRBV30 and TRBJ1-2, with 9 nucleotides matching TRBD1. The junction had 7 bases not matched to a gene; V was cut back by 3 bases and J by 8 bases. Germline V gene lookup returns CDR1 GTSNPN and CDR2 SVGIG (reference sequence). This CDR3 region has 13 residues. The CDR3, as DNA: TGTGCCTGGAGGAAACAGGGGGCGAGGGGCTACACCTTC. Protein sequence: CAWRKQGARGYTF. The complete variable domain, with remaining parts taken from reference TRBV30 and TRBJ1-2, reads SQTIHQWPATLVQPVGSPLSLECTVEGTSNPNLYWYRQAAGRGLQLLFYSVGIGQISSEVPQNLSASRPQDRQFILSSKKLLLSDSGFYLCAWRKQGARGYTFGSGTRLTVV.

The chain couples TRBV7-9 to TRBJ2-1, with 9 nucleotides matching TRBD1. V dropped 5 bases and J dropped 4; count of bases not matched to a gene: 6. Germline loops: CDR1 SEHNR, CDR2 FQNEAQ (reference sequence). CDR3 length: 15 residues. This chain's CDR3 is CASSPKGTGYNEQFF. The CDR3 nucleotides read TGTGCCAGCAGCCCAAAGGGGACAGGGTACAATGAGCAGTTCTTC.

This sequence joins TRBV6-1 and TRBJ2-2; the match to TRBD2 covers 10 bases. The CDR3 loop spans 16 amino acids. The J segment lost 8 bases and the V segment lost 0 bases, leaving 6 bases of the junction unmatched. In germline, CDR1 is MNHNS, CDR2 SASEGT. The CDR3 bases are TGTGCCAGCAGTGAAGCGGCTAGCGGGAGTTCGGGGGAGCTGTTTTTT. This sequence encodes CASSEAASGSSGELFF.

This chain connects TRBV25-1 to TRBJ2-3; a weak D match, TRBD1 (5 bases). CDR3 length: 18 amino acids. Germline lookup yields CDR1 MGHDK and CDR2 SYGVNS. Trimming took 3 bases from V and 6 from J, leaving 25 bases between them. CDR3 bases: TGTGCCAGCAGTGACCAAATTCTAAGGGGATCCCCGCCCGATACGCAGTATTTT. This sequence encodes CASSDQILRGSPPDTQYF. Together with reference TRBV25-1 and TRBJ2-3, the CDR3 gives the full variable domain: EADIYQTPRYLVIGTGKKITLECSQTMGHDKMYWYQQDPGMELHLIHYSYGVNSTEKGDLSSESTVSRIRTEHFPLTLESARPSHTSQYLCASSDQILRGSPPDTQYFGPGTRLTVL.

This chain joins TRBV5-6 and TRBJ1-1; a possible D gene is TRBD1 (5 bases). With 0 bases removed from V and 0 bases from J, the gap between germline ends came to 9 bases. The CDR3 contains 15 residues. Germline assignment: CDR1 SGHDT and CDR2 YYEEEE. Here the CDR3 reads CASSLVSRVNTEAFF. The CDR3 DNA sequence: TGTGCCAGCAGCTTGGTATCCAGGGTGAACACTGAAGCTTTCTTT.

The chain couples TRBV7-9 to TRBJ1-2; D may be TRBD1 (5 bases). V was clipped by 5 bases and J by 0 bases, with 10 bases between them. CDR1 SEHNR and CDR2 FQNEAQ come from the germline V gene (reference sequence). The CDR3 runs 14 residues. CDR3 DNA sequence: TGTGCCAGCAGCCCACAGGCCCCTAACTATGGCTACACCTTC. Encoded protein: CASSPQAPNYGYTF.

This sequence joins TRBV10-3 and TRBJ1-5, with 8 bases fitting TRBD1. CDR1 ENHRY and CDR2 SYGVKD come from the germline V gene. With V trimmed by 7 bases and J by 7 bases, 9 bases remained unmatched. The CDR3 contains 14 residues. The CDR3 protein is CAINDRGVGQPQHF. In nucleotides, the CDR3 is TGTGCCATCAACGACAGGGGAGTAGGGCAGCCCCAGCATTTT.

V and J are TRBV6-1 and TRBJ2-7; 9 nucleotides align to TRBD1. Losses at the gene ends were 0 bases for V and 2 bases for J; bases not matched to a gene: 2. The germline CDR1 and CDR2 sequences are MNHNS and SASEGT. The CDR3 totals 15 residues. DNA of the CDR3: TGTGCCAGCAGTGAAGCGGGGACAGGGCCCTACGAGCAGTACTTC. Its translation is CASSEAGTGPYEQYF.

The chain is built from TRBV7-2 and TRBJ2-1, with TRBD2 matching over 9 bases. CDR1 and CDR2 from the germline V gene are SGHTA and FQGNSA. Losses at the gene ends were 5 bases for V and 3 bases for J; bases not matched to a gene: 5. CDR3 length equals 15 residues. CDR3 nucleotides: TGTGCCAGCAGCAAGACTAGCGGAAGCTACAATGAGCAGTTCTTC. Translated, it gives CASSKTSGSYNEQFF.

The rearrangement links TRBV7-3 to TRBJ2-3; 12 bases match TRBD2. Trimming took 5 bases from V and 3 from J; bases not matched to a gene: 3. This CDR3 is 15 amino acids long. Germline assignment: CDR1 SGHTA and CDR2 FQGTGA. The DNA of the CDR3 is TGTGCCAGCAGCAAGACTAGCGGGAGAACAGATACGCAGTATTTT. It yields the protein CASSKTSGRTDTQYF.

This clone was found a few times. The chain combines TRBV30 with TRBJ2-5; maybe TRBD2 (6 bases). V was clipped by 1 base and J by 7 bases, with 16 bases between them. The V gene's germline CDR1 is GTSNPN and CDR2 SVGIG (reference sequence). The CDR3 has 14 residues. As DNA, the CDR3 is TGTGCCTGGAGTGAGGGGACTCGGCGGGGGACCCAGTACTTC. Residues: CAWSEGTRRGTQYF.

This rearrangement joins TRBV5-1 to TRBJ2-5, with a weak D call TRBD2 (5 bases). This CDR3 is 16 amino acids long. Trimming stripped 1 base from V and 5 bases from J, with 18 bases between. Germline assignment: CDR1 SGHRS and CDR2 YFSETQ. The CDR3 protein is CASSLLAQWRQETQYF. The CDR3, as DNA: TGCGCCAGCAGCTTGTTAGCGCAGTGGCGGCAGGAGACCCAGTACTTC.

The chain couples TRBV18 to TRBJ1-5; D is uncertain. Germline loops: CDR1 KGHSH, CDR2 LQKENI. Trimming stripped 6 bases from V and 5 bases from J, with 5 bases between. CDR3 length: 11 residues. The CDR3 DNA reads as TGTGCCAGCTCCCATGATCAGCCCCAGCATTTT. Translated, it gives CASSHDQPQHF.

The rearrangement uses TRBV6-1 and TRBJ2-7; no clear D gene. The length of the CDR3 is 13 residues. CDR1 is MNHNS and CDR2 is SASEGT in the germline V gene. V was clipped by 2 bases and J by 4 bases, with 9 bases between them. CDR3 amino acids: CASSESVFYEQYF. Written as DNA, the CDR3 is TGTGCCAGCAGTGAATCGGTTTTTTACGAGCAGTACTTC.

This chain uses TRBV15 with TRBJ1-1; 7 nucleotides agree with TRBD1. CDR1 is LNHNV, CDR2 YYDKDF, per germline (reference sequence). The V and J ends lost 1 base and 0 bases, in that order; junction bases with no gene match: 11. The CDR3 contains 18 residues. The CDR3 reads CATSRGRGTAKMNTEAFF. CDR3 bases: TGTGCCACCAGCAGAGGTCGAGGGACAGCTAAAATGAACACTGAAGCTTTCTTT.

This clone was seen more than once but under ten times. The rearrangement links TRBV5-1 to TRBJ2-7; 7 bases agree with TRBD1. The J segment lost 7 bases and the V segment lost 2 bases, leaving 12 bases of the junction unmatched. The CDR3 consists of 15 residues. Germline V gene lookup returns CDR1 SGHRS and CDR2 YFSETQ. DNA for the CDR3: TGCGCCAGCAGCTTCGAACAGGGGAAAGTTCGGGAGCAGTACTTC. Encoded protein: CASSFEQGKVREQYF.

This sequence joins TRBV6-5 and TRBJ2-2, with TRBD2 matching over 11 bases. Germline trimming cut 10 bases from V and 4 bases from J; bases unmatched to any gene: 5. CDR3 length: 14 residues. Germline CDR1 and CDR2: MNHEY and SVGAGI. CDR3 coding DNA: TGTGCCACTCTTAGCGGGAGGGCCACCGGGGAGCTGTTTTTT. Its protein product is CATLSGRATGELFF.

The chain carries TRBV3-1 (or the pseudogene TRBV3-2) and TRBJ2-1; the match to TRBD2 covers 10 bases. This CDR3 comprises 14 residues. The ends lost 3 bases at V and 6 bases at J; junction bases unmatched: 2. In germline, CDR1 is LGHDT, CDR2 YNNKEL (reference sequence). The CDR3: CASSHLAGANEQFF. Written as DNA, the CDR3 is TGTGCCAGCAGCCATCTAGCGGGAGCCAATGAGCAGTTCTTC.